This TCR beta chain was obtained from a study of siplizumab effects on memory and regulatory T cells. Findings and limits, study-wide: Tracing alloreactive clones into unstimulated subsets worked for only a minor fraction of them.

Details on this clone: Its antigen is as yet unknown.

The method was immunoSEQ multiplex PCR; TCRdb's version includes in-frame clones alone and lacks a portion of them. Counted here are around 100,000 clones, about 94% occurring once; the ten biggest clones make up roughly 1.3%. CDR1 SNHLY and CDR2 FYNNEI come from the germline V gene. Deletions cut 3 bases from V and 5 bases from J, with 13 bases between. The CDR3 has 15 residues. The source material was non-Treg CD4+ T cells sorted from blood. The TCR was taken from a human donor in good health. V is TRBV2 and J is TRBJ1-4; D ambiguous. The DNA for the CDR3 is TGTGCCAGCAGTGAGAGCAGGTTTAGGAATGAAAAACTGTTTTTT. This gives the protein CASSESRFRNEKLFF.